A single sample gave rise to the 10 T cell receptor beta chains below, sequenced in a study of shared clonotypes between healthy human individuals. Sequencing was performed with immunoSEQ multiplex PCR; in TCRdb, only in-frame clones are kept and a portion is missing. Of about 2 million clones in the sample, roughly 95% are singletons; the top ten hold roughly 1%. CD45RO-negative, CCR7-positively selected cells formed the naive CD8 fraction, excluding terminally differentiated effector memory CD45RA+ cells. Sequencing was performed on naive CD8+ T cells sorted from blood. Receptors were obtained from a man between 18 and 29 years old in good health.

The V gene is TRBV7-3, the J gene TRBJ1-1, with D perhaps matching TRBD1 (6 bases). V lost 1 base, J lost 8 bases, and 11 bases lay in between. CDR1 is SGHTA and CDR2 is FQGTGA in the germline V gene. The CDR3 extends over 13 amino acids. The DNA of the CDR3 is TGTGCCAGCAGCTTAAAGGGGGAACCCGAAGCTTTCTTT. Translation: CASSLKGEPEAFF.

Remarks on this clone: Other DNA sequences in this specimen translate into the identical CDR3. The V gene is TRBV6-6, the J gene TRBJ1-1; D not resolved. Germline V gene lookup returns CDR1 MNHNY and CDR2 SVGAGI (reference sequence). V lost 3 bases to trimming and J lost 5 bases, with 10 bases between them. The CDR3 loop spans 13 amino acids. CDR3 protein: CASSYAGGTEAFF. Written as DNA, the CDR3 is TGTGCCAGCAGTTATGCAGGCGGGACTGAAGCTTTCTTT.

The sample holds one count of this clone. This chain uses TRBV4-2 with TRBJ2-7; D is tentatively TRBD1 or TRBD2 (5 bases each). This CDR3 is 13 amino acids long. V was shortened by 3 bases and J by 0 bases, with 6 bases between the two germline ends. Germline lookup yields CDR1 LGHNA and CDR2 YNFKEQ. CDR3 DNA sequence: TGTGCCAGCAGCCACGGGGCCTCCTACGAGCAGTACTTC. Encoded protein: CASSHGASYEQYF.

This clone was observed a single time. The chain joins TRBV27 to TRBJ2-7; 8 bases match TRBD1. Per germline, CDR1 MNHEY and CDR2 SMNVEV (reference sequence). J was trimmed by 0 bases and V by 3 bases; bases with no gene match: 7. The length of the CDR3 is 16 residues. The CDR3 here is CASSFQQGGISYEQYF. The CDR3 nucleotides are TGTGCCAGCAGTTTTCAACAGGGGGGCATCTCCTACGAGCAGTACTTC.

The chain joins TRBV4-3 to TRBJ2-7; weak D call: TRBD2 (6 bases). The CDR3 has 16 residues. CDR1 is LGHNA and CDR2 is YSLEER in the germline V gene. The ends were cut back, 1 base at V and 6 bases at J, with 19 bases in the middle. DNA for the CDR3: TGCGCCAGCAGCCAAGGGGTCTGGTCGGGGGACTCCGAGCAGTACTTC. The encoded protein is CASSQGVWSGDSEQYF.

V is TRBV5-4 and J is TRBJ2-7; D gene ambiguous. The CDR3 is 16 amino acids. Germline V gene data show CDR1 as SGHNT and CDR2 as YYREEE (reference sequence). Trimming took off 0 bases at V and 0 bases at J, with 13 bases between the two ends. CDR3 bases: TGTGCCAGCAGCTTGGCCCCGGGCCTATCCTCCTACGAGCAGTACTTC. Translation: CASSLAPGLSSYEQYF.

The chain has TRBV27 and TRBJ2-3; tentatively, D is TRBD2 (6 bases). CDR3 length: 16 amino acids. V was pared by 6 bases and J by 0 bases, with 16 bases between. Germline V CDR1 and CDR2: MNHEY, SMNVEV (reference sequence). The DNA for the CDR3 is TGTGCCAGCAGCCCTAGGCGGGGTGGTAGCACAGATACGCAGTATTTT. Translating gives CASSPRRGGSTDTQYF.

V is TRBV2 and J is TRBJ1-1, with 9 bases that match TRBD1. Per the germline V gene, CDR1 is SNHLY and CDR2 is FYNNEI. The trim removed 6 bases at V and 1 base at J, leaving 3 bases unmatched. This CDR3 has 14 amino acids. The DNA for the CDR3 is TGTGCCAGCAGCCTGGGACAGGGGAACACTGAAGCTTTCTTT. Protein: CASSLGQGNTEAFF.

This chain joins TRBV9 and TRBJ2-2; D is possibly TRBD1 (5 bases). This CDR3 is 17 amino acids long. The germline V gene has CDR1 SGDLS and CDR2 YYNGEE. V was pared by 1 base and J by 0 bases, with 13 bases between. CDR3 sequence: CASSVKAGISNTGELFF. The CDR3 nucleotides read TGTGCCAGCAGCGTAAAGGCAGGGATATCGAACACCGGGGAGCTGTTTTTT.

The chain uses TRBV28 and TRBJ1-3; no firm D call. CDR3 length: 15 residues. Germline V lookup: CDR1 MDHEN, CDR2 SYDVKM. The V end lost 6 bases, the J end lost 4 bases, and 16 bases lay between the germline ends. The DNA of the CDR3 is TGTGCCAGCAGCCCTGTATGGCCCCCCGGAAACACCATATATTTT. Protein sequence: CASSPVWPPGNTIYF.